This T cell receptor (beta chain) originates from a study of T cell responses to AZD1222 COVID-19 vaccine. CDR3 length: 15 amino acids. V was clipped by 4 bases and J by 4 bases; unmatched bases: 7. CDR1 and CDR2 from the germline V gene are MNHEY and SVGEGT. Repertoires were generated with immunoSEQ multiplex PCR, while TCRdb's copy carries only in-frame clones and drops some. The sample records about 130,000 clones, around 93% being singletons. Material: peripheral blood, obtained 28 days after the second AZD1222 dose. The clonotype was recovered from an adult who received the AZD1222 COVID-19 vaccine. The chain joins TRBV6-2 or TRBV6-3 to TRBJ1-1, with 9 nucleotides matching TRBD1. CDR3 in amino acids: CASSSLGTGITEAFF. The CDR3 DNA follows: TGTGCCAGCAGTTCTCTCGGGACAGGGATCACTGAAGCTTTCTTT.